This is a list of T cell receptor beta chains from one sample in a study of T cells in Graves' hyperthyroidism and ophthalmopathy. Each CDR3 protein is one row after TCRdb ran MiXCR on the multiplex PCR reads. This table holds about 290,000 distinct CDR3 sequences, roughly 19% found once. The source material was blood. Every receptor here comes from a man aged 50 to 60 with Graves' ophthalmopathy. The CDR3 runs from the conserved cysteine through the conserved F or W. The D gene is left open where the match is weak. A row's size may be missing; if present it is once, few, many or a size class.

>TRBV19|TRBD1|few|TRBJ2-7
TGTGCCAGTAGTGTCGGACAGGCGGCCTACGAGCAGTACTTC
CASSVGQAAYEQYF
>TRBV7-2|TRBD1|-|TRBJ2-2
TGTGCCAGCAGCCTCAGGGGGCTTCACACCGGGGAGCTGTTTTTT
CASSLRGLHTGELFF
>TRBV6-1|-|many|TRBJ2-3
TGTGCCAGCAGTGCGGTCTACACAGATACGCAGTATTTT
CASSAVYTDTQYF
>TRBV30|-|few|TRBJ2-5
TGTGCCTGGAGTAACCCATCCGACACCCAATTTCAAGAGACCCAGTACTTC
CAWSNPSDTQFQETQYF
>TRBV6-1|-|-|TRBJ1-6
TGTGCCAGCAGCCGGGACACCAGGCAGGCCTCCTATAATTCACCCCTCCACTTT
CASSRDTRQASYNSPLHF
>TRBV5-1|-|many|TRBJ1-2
TGCGCCAGCAGAAACAGGGCGGACTATGGCTACACCTTC
CASRNRADYGYTF
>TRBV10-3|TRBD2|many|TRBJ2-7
TGTGCCATCAGGTCAGCGGGAGGAGTAGGCGAGCAGTACTTC
CAIRSAGGVGEQYF
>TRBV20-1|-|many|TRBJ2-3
TGCAGTGCGAGGCAGTACGGTGAAAGCACAGATACGCAGTATTTT
CSARQYGESTDTQYF
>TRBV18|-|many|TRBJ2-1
TGTGCCAGCTCACCACCTGGGGCAGGGGCGCCATTTGAGCAGTTCTTC
CASSPPGAGAPFEQFF
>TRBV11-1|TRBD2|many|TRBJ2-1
TGTGCCAGCAGCTTAGACGTTGGGACTAGCGGGAGAGGTGAGCAGTTCTTC
CASSLDVGTSGRGEQFF
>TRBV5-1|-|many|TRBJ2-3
TGCGCCAGCAGAAGCGGAGATACGCAGTATTTT
CASRSGDTQYF
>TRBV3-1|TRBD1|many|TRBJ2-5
TGTGCCAGCAGCCAACGGACAGGGAAGGAGACCCAGTACTTC
CASSQRTGKETQYF
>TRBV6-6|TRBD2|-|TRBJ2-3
TGTGCCAGCAGTTACCGTTGGCTAGCGGGAGATACGCAGTATTTT
CASSYRWLAGDTQYF
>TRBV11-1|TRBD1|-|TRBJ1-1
TGTGCCAGCAGCACGGGACAGGGGGTTACTGAAGCTTTCTTT
CASSTGQGVTEAFF
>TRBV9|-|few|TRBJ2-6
TGTGCCAGCAGCCTGGGGCGCACCGGGGCCAACGTCCTGACTTTC
CASSLGRTGANVLTF
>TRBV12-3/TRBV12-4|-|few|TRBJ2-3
TGTGCCAGCAGCCCAATTTTGGGAGGAAGCACAGATACGCAGTATTTT
CASSPILGGSTDTQYF
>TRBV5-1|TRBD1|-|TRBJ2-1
TGCGCCAGCAGCCAGGGGGCAGAGACAAATGAGCAGTTCTTC
CASSQGAETNEQFF
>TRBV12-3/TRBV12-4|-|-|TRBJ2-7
TGTGCCAGCAGTCCGTGGGCCACCGAACTCTACGAGCAGTACTTC
CASSPWATELYEQYF
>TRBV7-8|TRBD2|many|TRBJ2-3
TGTGCCAGCAGCTCCCAAGGACTAGCGGGAGATACGCAGTATTTT
CASSSQGLAGDTQYF
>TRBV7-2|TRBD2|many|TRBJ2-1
TGTGCCAGCAGCTTATTGCGACTAGCGGGATCGTACAATGAGCAGTTCTTC
CASSLLRLAGSYNEQFF
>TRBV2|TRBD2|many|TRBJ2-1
TGTGCCAGCAACGGAGGGGGAGGGCGACTAGCGAGGGAGCAGTTCTTC
CASNGGGGRLAREQFF
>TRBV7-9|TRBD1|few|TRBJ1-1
TGTGCCAGCAGCTTAGGTCGACAGGGGCAACCGTCGTGGAACACTGAAGCTTTCTTT
CASSLGRQGQPSWNTEAFF
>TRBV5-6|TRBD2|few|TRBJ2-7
TGTGCCAGCAGCTTGGAGGGACTAGCGGGAAGGAGATCCTACGAGCAGTACTTC
CASSLEGLAGRRSYEQYF
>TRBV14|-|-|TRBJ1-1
TGTGCCAGCAGCCAAGTGGGAAGGGTTGAAGATTTCTTT
CASSQVGRVEDFF
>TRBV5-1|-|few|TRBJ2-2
TGCGCCAGCAGCTACGGGACTGAAAATTCCGGGGAGCTGTTTTTT
CASSYGTENSGELFF
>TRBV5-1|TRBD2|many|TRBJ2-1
TGTGCCAGCAGCTACGGGACTAGCGGCTACAATGAGCAGTTCTTC
CASSYGTSGYNEQFF
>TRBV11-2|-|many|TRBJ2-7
TGTGCCAGCAGCCCATCCCCCTTGGGGGCAGCCTACGAGCAGTACTTC
CASSPSPLGAAYEQYF
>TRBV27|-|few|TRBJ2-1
TGTGCCAGCAGTTTAAGACTCACAGGTTACAATGAGCAGTTCTTC
CASSLRLTGYNEQFF
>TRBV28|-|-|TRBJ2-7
TGTGCCAGCAGTTTTCCCCCTCGAGAGGGGGGGTCCTACGAGCAGTACTTC
CASSFPPREGGSYEQYF
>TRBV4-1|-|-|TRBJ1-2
TGCGCCAGCAGCCACCCAATATCTAACTATGGCTACACCTTC
CASSHPISNYGYTF
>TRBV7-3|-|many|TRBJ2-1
TGTGCCAGCAGCCCTTGGGGGGCCGCCTACAATGAGCAGTTCTTC
CASSPWGAAYNEQFF
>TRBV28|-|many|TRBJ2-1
TGTGCCAGCAGTTTCGCTGGGGACGGAGGAAATGAGCAGTTCTTC
CASSFAGDGGNEQFF
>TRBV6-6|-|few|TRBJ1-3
TGTGCCAGCAGTTACTGGGGAAGCTCTGGAAACACCATATATTTT
CASSYWGSSGNTIYF
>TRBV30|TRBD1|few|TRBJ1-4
TGTGCCGGGAGGGACAGGAGAAATGAAAAACTGTTTTTT
CAGRDRRNEKLFF
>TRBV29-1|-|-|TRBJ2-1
TGCAGCGTGAAGCCGGGACTCTCGGGCAATGAGCAGTTCTTC
CSVKPGLSGNEQFF
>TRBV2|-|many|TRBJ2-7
TGTGCCAGCATACCGGGCACCTACGAGCAGTACTTC
CASIPGTYEQYF
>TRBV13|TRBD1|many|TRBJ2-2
TGTGCCAGCAGCTCGGGACAGGGCGGAACCGGGGAGCTGTTTTTT
CASSSGQGGTGELFF
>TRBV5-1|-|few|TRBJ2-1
TGCGCCAGCAGCCAGACTAGAAGCTCCTACAATGAGCAGTTCTTC
CASSQTRSSYNEQFF
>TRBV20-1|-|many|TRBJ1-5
TGCAGTGCTAGGAGCGGGGGCAATCAGCCCCAGCATTTT
CSARSGGNQPQHF
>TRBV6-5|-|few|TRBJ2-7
TGTGCCAGCAGTACTCGTATGACTTTCGCCCGGTACGAGCAGTACTTC
CASSTRMTFARYEQYF
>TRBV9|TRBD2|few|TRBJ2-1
TGTGCCAGCAGCGTGTCTAAGACTAGCGGGAGCACCCATGAGCAGTTCTTC
CASSVSKTSGSTHEQFF
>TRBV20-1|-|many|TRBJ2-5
TGCAGTGCCTACCATACTCTTAGCAGGAACCAAGAGACCCAGTACTTC
CSAYHTLSRNQETQYF
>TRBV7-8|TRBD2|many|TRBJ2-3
TGTGCCAGCAGCCCCAGTGGTAGCGGGAGGAATACGCAGTATTTT
CASSPSGSGRNTQYF
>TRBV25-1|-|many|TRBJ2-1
TGTGCCAGTAGGAGGGGGCATGAGCAGTTCTTC
CASRRGHEQFF
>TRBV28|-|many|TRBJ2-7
TGTGCCAGCAGGGGGGTGCTGGGTTCTGACGAGCAGTACTTC
CASRGVLGSDEQYF
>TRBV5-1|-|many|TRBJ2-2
TGCGCCAGCAGGGAGGGGACCACCGGGGAGCTGTTTTTT
CASREGTTGELFF